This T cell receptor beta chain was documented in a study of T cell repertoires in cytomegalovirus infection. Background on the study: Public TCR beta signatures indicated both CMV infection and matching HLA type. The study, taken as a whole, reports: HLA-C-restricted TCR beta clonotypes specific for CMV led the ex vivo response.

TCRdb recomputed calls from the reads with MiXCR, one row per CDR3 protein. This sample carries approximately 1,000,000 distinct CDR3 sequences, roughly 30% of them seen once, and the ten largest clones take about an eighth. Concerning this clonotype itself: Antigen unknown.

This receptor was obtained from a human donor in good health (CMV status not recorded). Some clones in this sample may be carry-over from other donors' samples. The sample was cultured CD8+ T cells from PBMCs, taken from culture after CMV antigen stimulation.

This CDR3 reads CASSYLALSYEQYF. In nucleotides, the CDR3 is TGTGCCAGCAGTTATCTTGCGTTGTCCTACGAGCAGTACTTC. The chain employs TRBV6-6 and TRBJ2-7; D unclear. CDR3 length: 14 amino acids. Germline CDR1 reads MNHNY; CDR2 reads SVGAGI (reference sequence). V lost 3 bases to trimming and J lost 1 base, with 10 bases between them.